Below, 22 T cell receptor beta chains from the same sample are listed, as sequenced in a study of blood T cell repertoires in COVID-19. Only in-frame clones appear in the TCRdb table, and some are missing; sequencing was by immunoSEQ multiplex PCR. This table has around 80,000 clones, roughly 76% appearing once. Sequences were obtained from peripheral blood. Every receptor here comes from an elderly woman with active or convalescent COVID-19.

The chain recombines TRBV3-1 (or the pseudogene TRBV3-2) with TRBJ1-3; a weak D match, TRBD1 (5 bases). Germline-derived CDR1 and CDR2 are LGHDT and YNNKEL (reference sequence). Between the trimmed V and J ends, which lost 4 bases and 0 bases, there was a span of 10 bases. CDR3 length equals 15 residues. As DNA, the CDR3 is TGTGCCAGCAGCCCACAGGAGAGCTCTGGAAACACCATATATTTT. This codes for CASSPQESSGNTIYF.

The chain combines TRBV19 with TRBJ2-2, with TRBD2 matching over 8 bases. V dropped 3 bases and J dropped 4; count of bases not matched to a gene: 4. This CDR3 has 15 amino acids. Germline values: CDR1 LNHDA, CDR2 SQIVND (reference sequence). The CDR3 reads CASSIRTSGTGELFF. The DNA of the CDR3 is TGTGCCAGTAGTATCCGTACTAGCGGCACCGGGGAGCTGTTTTTT.

The CDR3 is CASSLNLLGNTEAFF. The CDR3 DNA reads TGTGCCAGCAGCTTAAATCTCCTAGGGAACACTGAAGCTTTCTTT. The chain has TRBV11-1 and TRBJ1-1; D unclear. CDR3 length: 15 amino acids. Germline-derived CDR1 and CDR2 are SGHAT and FQDESV (reference sequence). V gave up 2 bases and J gave up 1 base, with 11 bases separating them.

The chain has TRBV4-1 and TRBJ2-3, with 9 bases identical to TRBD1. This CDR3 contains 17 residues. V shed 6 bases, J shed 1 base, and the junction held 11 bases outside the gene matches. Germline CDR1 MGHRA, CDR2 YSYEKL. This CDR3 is CASRQGTGQGRTDTQYF. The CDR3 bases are TGCGCCAGCAGACAGGGTACGGGACAGGGCCGCACAGATACGCAGTATTTT.

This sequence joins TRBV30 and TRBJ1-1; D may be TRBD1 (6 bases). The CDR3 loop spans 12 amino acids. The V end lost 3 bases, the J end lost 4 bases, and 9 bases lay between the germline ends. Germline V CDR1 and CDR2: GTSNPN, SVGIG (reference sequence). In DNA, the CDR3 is TGTGCCTGGAGCGCGGGGGCCACTGAAGCTTTCTTT. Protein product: CAWSAGATEAFF.

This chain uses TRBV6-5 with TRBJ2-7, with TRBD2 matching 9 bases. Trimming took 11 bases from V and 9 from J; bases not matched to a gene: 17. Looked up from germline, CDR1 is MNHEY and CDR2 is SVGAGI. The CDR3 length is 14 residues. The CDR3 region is CALGRRGGLLGQYF. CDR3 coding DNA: TGTGCCCTGGGACGGCGGGGGGGCCTTTTGGGGCAGTACTTC.

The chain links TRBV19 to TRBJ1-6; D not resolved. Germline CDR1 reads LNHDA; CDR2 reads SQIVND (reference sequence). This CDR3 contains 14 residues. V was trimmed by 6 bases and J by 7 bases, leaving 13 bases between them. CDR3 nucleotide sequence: TGTGCCAGTAGCCCTGGGTACAGAAATTCACCCCTCCACTTT. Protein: CASSPGYRNSPLHF. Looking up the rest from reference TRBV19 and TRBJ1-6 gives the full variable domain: DGGITQSPKYLFRKEGQNVTLSCEQNLNHDAMYWYRQDPGQGLRLIYYSQIVNDFQKGDIAEGYSVSREKKESFPLTVTSAQKNPTAFYLCASSPGYRNSPLHFGNGTRLTVT.

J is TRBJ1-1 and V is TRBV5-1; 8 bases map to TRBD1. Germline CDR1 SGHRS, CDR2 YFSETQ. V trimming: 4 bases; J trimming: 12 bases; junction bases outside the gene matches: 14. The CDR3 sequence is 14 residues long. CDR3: CASSVTGERFGTFF. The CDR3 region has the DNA TGCGCCAGCAGCGTGACAGGGGAGCGCTTCGGGACTTTCTTT. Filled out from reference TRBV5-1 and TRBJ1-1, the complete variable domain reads KAGVTQTPRYLIKTRGQQVTLSCSPISGHRSVSWYQQTPGQGLQFLFEYFSETQRNKGNFPGRFSGRQFSNSRSEMNVSTLELGDSALYLCASSVTGERFGTFFGQGTRLTVV.

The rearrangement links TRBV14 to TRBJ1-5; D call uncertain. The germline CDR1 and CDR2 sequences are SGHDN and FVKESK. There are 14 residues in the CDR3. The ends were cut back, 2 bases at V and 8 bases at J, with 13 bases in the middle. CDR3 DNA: TGTGCCAGCAGCCAATCCGGGGTATTGAAGCCCCAGCATTTT. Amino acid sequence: CASSQSGVLKPQHF.

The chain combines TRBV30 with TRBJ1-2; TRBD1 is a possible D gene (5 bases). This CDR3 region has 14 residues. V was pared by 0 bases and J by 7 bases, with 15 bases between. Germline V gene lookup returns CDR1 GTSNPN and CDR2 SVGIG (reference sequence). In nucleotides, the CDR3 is TGTGCCTGGAGTGTATGGGAGGGGTCGGGTGGCTACACCTTC. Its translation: CAWSVWEGSGGYTF. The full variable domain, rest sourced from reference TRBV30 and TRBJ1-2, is SQTIHQWPATLVQPVGSPLSLECTVEGTSNPNLYWYRQAAGRGLQLLFYSVGIGQISSEVPQNLSASRPQDRQFILSSKKLLLSDSGFYLCAWSVWEGSGGYTFGSGTRLTVV.

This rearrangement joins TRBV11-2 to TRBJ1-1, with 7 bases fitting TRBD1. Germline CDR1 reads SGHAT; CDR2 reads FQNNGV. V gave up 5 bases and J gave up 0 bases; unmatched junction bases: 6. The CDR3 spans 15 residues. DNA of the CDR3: TGTGCCAGCAGCCCAAGGGGGCTCATGAACACTGAAGCTTTCTTT. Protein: CASSPRGLMNTEAFF.

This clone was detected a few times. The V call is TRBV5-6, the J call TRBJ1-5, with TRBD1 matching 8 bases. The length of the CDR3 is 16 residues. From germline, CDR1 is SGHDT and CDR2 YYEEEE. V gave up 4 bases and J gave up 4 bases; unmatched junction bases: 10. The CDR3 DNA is TGTGCCAGCAGCGCCTTTGACAGGGGTGCTAATCAGCCCCAGCATTTT. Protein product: CASSAFDRGANQPQHF.

CDR3 amino acids: CASSLGEGTANTGELFF. In DNA, the CDR3 is TGTGCCAGCAGCTTAGGGGAAGGGACAGCGAACACCGGGGAGCTGTTTTTT. The genes are TRBV13 and TRBJ2-2; TRBD1 aligns across 7 bases. Trimming at V came to 0 bases and at J to 0 bases, leaving 4 bases not matched to a gene. This CDR3 has 17 amino acids. The germline V gene encodes CDR1 PRHDT and CDR2 FYEKMQ (reference sequence).

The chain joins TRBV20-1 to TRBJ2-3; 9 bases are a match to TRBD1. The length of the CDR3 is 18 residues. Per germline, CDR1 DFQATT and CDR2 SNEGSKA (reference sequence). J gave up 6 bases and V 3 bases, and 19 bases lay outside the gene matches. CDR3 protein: CSASTTGTGSSPPDTQYF. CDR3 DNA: TGCAGTGCTAGTACCACCGGGACAGGGAGTTCGCCCCCCGATACGCAGTATTTT.

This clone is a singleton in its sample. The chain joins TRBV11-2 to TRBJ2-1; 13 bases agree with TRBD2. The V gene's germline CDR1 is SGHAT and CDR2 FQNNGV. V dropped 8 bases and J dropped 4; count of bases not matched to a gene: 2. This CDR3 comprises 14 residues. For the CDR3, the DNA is TGTGCCAGCCGGGGACTAGCGGGGTACAATGAGCAGTTCTTC. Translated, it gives CASRGLAGYNEQFF.

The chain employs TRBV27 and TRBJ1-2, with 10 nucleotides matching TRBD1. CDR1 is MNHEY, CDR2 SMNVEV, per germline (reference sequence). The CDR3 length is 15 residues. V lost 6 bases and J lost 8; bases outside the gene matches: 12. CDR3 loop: CASSQTIGQGGGYTF. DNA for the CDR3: TGTGCCAGCAGCCAAACAATCGGACAGGGGGGAGGCTACACCTTC.

The CDR3 is CASSPRGGGSSGNTIYF. CDR3 nucleotides: TGTGCCAGCTCACCACGAGGTGGGGGGAGCTCTGGAAACACCATATATTTT. V and J are TRBV18 and TRBJ1-3; maybe TRBD1 (5 bases). The V and J ends lost 1 base and 0 bases respectively, with 13 bases between them. The CDR3 totals 17 residues. CDR1 and CDR2 from the germline V gene are KGHSH and LQKENI.

CDR3 bases: TGTGCCAGCAGCAGGGGAAATACTGGAAACACCATATATTTT. The encoded protein is CASSRGNTGNTIYF. The genes are TRBV5-6 and TRBJ1-3; maybe TRBD1 (5 bases). The V end lost 4 bases, the J end lost 2 bases, and 10 bases lay between the germline ends. CDR3 size: 14 residues. Per the germline V gene, CDR1 is SGHDT and CDR2 is YYEEEE.

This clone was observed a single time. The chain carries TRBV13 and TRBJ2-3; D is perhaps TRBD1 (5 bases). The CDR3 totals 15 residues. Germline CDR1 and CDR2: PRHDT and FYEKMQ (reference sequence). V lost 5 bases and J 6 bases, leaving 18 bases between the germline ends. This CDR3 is CASSLNQGQQDTQYF. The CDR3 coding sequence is TGTGCCAGCAGCCTAAATCAGGGTCAACAGGATACGCAGTATTTT.

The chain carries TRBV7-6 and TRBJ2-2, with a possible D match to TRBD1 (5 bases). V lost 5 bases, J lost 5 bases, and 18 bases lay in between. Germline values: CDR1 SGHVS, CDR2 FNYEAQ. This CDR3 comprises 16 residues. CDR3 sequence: CASSHPRLGRTGELFF. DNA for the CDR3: TGTGCCAGCAGCCACCCCAGGCTGGGGCGGACCGGGGAGCTGTTTTTT.

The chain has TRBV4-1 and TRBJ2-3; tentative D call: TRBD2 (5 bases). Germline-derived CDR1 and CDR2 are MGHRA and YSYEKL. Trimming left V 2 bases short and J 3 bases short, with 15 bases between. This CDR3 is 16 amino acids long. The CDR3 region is CASSQRAEGWTDTQYF. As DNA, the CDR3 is TGCGCCAGCAGCCAACGTGCTGAGGGCTGGACAGATACGCAGTATTTT.

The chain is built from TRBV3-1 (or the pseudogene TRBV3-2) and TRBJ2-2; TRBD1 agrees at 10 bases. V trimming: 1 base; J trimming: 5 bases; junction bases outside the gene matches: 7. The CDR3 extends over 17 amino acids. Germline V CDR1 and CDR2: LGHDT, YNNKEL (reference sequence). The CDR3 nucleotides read TGTGCCAGCAGCCAAGCGTTCCGGGACAGGGGAACCGGGGAGCTGTTTTTT. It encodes CASSQAFRDRGTGELFF.